These T cell receptor beta chains were read from a single sample in a study of T cells in Graves' hyperthyroidism and ophthalmopathy. One entry per CDR3 protein, called by TCRdb with MiXCR from the multiplex PCR reads. The sample lists about 320,000 distinct CDR3 sequences, around 17% occurring once. Sample: blood. Every receptor here comes from a man aged 25-45 years with Graves' hyperthyroidism. CDR3s include the opening cysteine and the closing phenylalanine or tryptophan. D genes are given only for firm matches. Part of the rows lack a size; the others show once, few, many or a class for expanded clones.

>.|TRBV30|.|TRBJ2-7
CAWSEGLLEQYF
TGTGCCTGGAGTGAAGGTTTATTGGAGCAGTACTTC
>TRBD1|TRBV5-1|.|TRBJ1-1
CASSRDRVSIWANTEAFF
TGCGCCAGCAGTAGGGACAGGGTGTCAATTTGGGCGAACACTGAAGCTTTCTTT
>.|TRBV12-3/TRBV12-4|many|TRBJ1-5
CASSLRGPQPQHF
TGTGCCAGCAGCCTCCGGGGACCCCAGCCCCAGCATTTT
>.|TRBV9|few|TRBJ2-2
CASSVASLTGGELFF
TGTGCCAGCAGCGTAGCTAGCCTGACGGGAGGGGAGCTGTTTTTT
>.|TRBV11-2|many|TRBJ2-2
CASSSIAGGELFF
TGTGCCAGCAGCTCAATAGCTGGCGGGGAGCTGTTTTTT
>.|TRBV3-1|many|TRBJ2-4
CASSPFGVLRIQYF
TGTGCCAGCAGCCCTTTTGGGGTTCTGCGCATTCAGTACTTC
>.|TRBV4-1|few|TRBJ1-1
CASSSPERGRTEAFF
TGCGCCAGCAGCTCCCCAGAGCGGGGTAGGACTGAAGCTTTCTTT
>.|TRBV14|.|TRBJ2-1
CASSQDLGAPLLYNEQFF
TGTGCCAGCAGCCAAGATTTGGGAGCCCCCCTCCTCTACAATGAGCAGTTCTTC
>.|TRBV3-1|many|TRBJ2-7
CASSLDFGSYEQYF
TGTGCCAGCAGCCTCGACTTCGGATCCTACGAGCAGTACTTC
>.|TRBV2|many|TRBJ2-7
CASSAPERGGYEQYF
TGTGCCAGCAGTGCCCCCGAGAGGGGGGGATACGAGCAGTACTTC
>.|TRBV11-2|many|TRBJ2-5
CASSLDPSVRETQYF
TGTGCCAGCAGCTTAGATCCCTCAGTTCGGGAGACCCAGTACTTC
>TRBD2|TRBV2|many|TRBJ2-2
CASTPEGLAVGAGELFF
TGTGCCAGCACCCCCGAGGGGCTAGCGGTGGGAGCCGGGGAGCTGTTTTTT
>.|TRBV7-2|.|TRBJ2-6
CASANSGHSNVLTF
TGTGCCAGCGCAAATTCGGGACACAGTAACGTCCTGACTTTC
>.|TRBV6-1|many|TRBJ1-1
CASTPVQGLSAFF
TGTGCCAGTACCCCCGTCCAGGGGCTTTCAGCTTTCTTT
>.|TRBV12-3/TRBV12-4|many|TRBJ1-1
CASRLQVGNTEAFF
TGTGCCAGCAGACTGCAGGTGGGAAACACTGAAGCTTTCTTT
>.|TRBV28|many|TRBJ1-2
CASSLGSPYGYTF
TGTGCCAGCAGTTTAGGCAGTCCCTATGGCTACACCTTC
>.|TRBV10-3|many|TRBJ2-2
CAISESGYTGELFF
TGTGCCATCAGTGAGTCTGGGTACACCGGGGAGCTGTTTTTT
>.|TRBV14|many|TRBJ1-2
CASSQDRVRGYTF
TGTGCCAGCAGCCAAGATAGGGTTCGCGGCTACACCTTC
>TRBD1|TRBV5-1|many|TRBJ1-1
CASSPGGITEAFF
TGCGCCAGCAGCCCAGGGGGAATCACTGAAGCTTTCTTT
>TRBD1|TRBV5-1|few|TRBJ1-1
CASSSGRGSNPEAFF
TGCGCCAGCAGCTCGGGCAGGGGGTCTAACCCTGAAGCTTTCTTT
>TRBD2|TRBV7-9|few|TRBJ2-1
CASSFLTRREGLAREQFF
TGTGCCAGCAGCTTCCTTACCCGGCGGGAGGGCCTAGCGAGGGAGCAGTTCTTC
>.|TRBV28|many|TRBJ2-7
CASSSVSYEQYF
TGTGCCAGCAGTTCTGTATCCTACGAGCAGTACTTC
>TRBD1|TRBV19|.|TRBJ2-7
CASSTLGQGNYEQYF
TGTGCCAGTAGTACCTTGGGACAGGGGAACTACGAGCAGTACTTC
>TRBD2|TRBV2|.|TRBJ2-3
CASSETSGRARKYF
TGTGCCAGCAGTGAGACTAGCGGGAGGGCCCGGAAGTATTTT